The 24 T cell receptor beta chains below all came from one sample that was sequenced in a study of blood T cell repertoires in COVID-19. Produced via immunoSEQ multiplex PCR; TCRdb's table is partial and in-frame only. The table records roughly 250,000 clones, 75% to 90% of them present only once. The source material was PBMCs or T cells enriched from blood (not recorded which). These receptors were collected from a woman in her 30s with acute COVID-19.

As concerns this clone: Other nucleotide sequences in the sample specify the same CDR3. The chain uses TRBV5-1 and TRBJ1-1; no firm D call. The germline gives CDR1 SGHRS, CDR2 YFSETQ. Trimming removed 2 bases from V and 4 bases from J, with 6 bases in between. The CDR3 is made up of 12 amino acids. This CDR3 is CASSLRGTEAFF. The DNA for the CDR3 is TGCGCCAGCAGCTTAAGAGGCACTGAAGCTTTCTTT.

The chain employs TRBV2 and TRBJ2-1; 11 nucleotides agree with TRBD2. The germline V gene encodes CDR1 SNHLY and CDR2 FYNNEI. The CDR3 length is 16 residues. The junction had 4 bases not matched to a gene; V was cut back by 3 bases and J by 3 bases. The CDR3 sequence is CASSEETSGVYNEQFF. CDR3 sequence (DNA): TGTGCCAGCAGTGAGGAGACTAGCGGGGTCTACAATGAGCAGTTCTTC.

This clone was seen a few times. The rearrangement links TRBV5-4 to TRBJ2-1; D might be TRBD1 (5 bases). The CDR3 length is 15 residues. Germline V gives CDR1 SGHNT, CDR2 YYREEE (reference sequence). Trimming left V 4 bases short and J 3 bases short, with 14 bases between. CDR3 loop: CASSPDISYYNEQFF. The CDR3 nucleotides are TGTGCCAGCAGCCCGGACATATCCTACTACAATGAGCAGTTCTTC.

The chain couples TRBV5-4 to TRBJ2-1; the match to TRBD2 covers 7 bases. Germline V gene lookup returns CDR1 SGHNT and CDR2 YYREEE (reference sequence). CDR3 length: 15 residues. V shed 0 bases and J 0 bases; nucleotides not matched to a gene: 0. The CDR3 sequence is CASSLGGGSYNEQFF. CDR3 nucleotides: TGTGCCAGCAGCTTGGGCGGGGGCTCCTACAATGAGCAGTTCTTC.

The chain combines TRBV5-1 with TRBJ1-2; TRBD1 might be the D (5 bases). The CDR3 is 12 amino acids. Trimming left V 8 bases short and J 7 bases short, with 15 bases between. The germline CDR1 and CDR2 sequences are SGHRS and YFSETQ. The CDR3 sequence is CASRNQGFGYTF. The CDR3 region has the DNA TGCGCCAGTAGAAATCAGGGATTTGGCTACACCTTC.

The chain links TRBV5-5 to TRBJ1-5; tentatively, D is TRBD1 (5 bases). The CDR3 extends over 13 amino acids. With 5 bases removed from V and 5 bases from J, the gap between germline ends came to 11 bases. Germline V CDR1 and CDR2: SGHKS, YYEKEE (reference sequence). The CDR3 loop is CASRGQGDQPQHF. DNA of the CDR3: TGTGCCAGCAGGGGCCAAGGGGATCAGCCCCAGCATTTT.

The V and J genes are TRBV6-5 and TRBJ2-7, with a tentative D call TRBD2 (5 bases). The V gene's germline CDR1 is MNHEY and CDR2 SVGAGI. Trimming removed 5 bases at V and 7 bases at J, with 15 bases between. CDR3 length: 13 residues. The CDR3 DNA follows: TGTGCCAGCAGTACTTCACGGACTGGGGAGCAGTACTTC. Translated: CASSTSRTGEQYF.

The CDR3 DNA reads TGTGCCAGCTCACCACCTACAGGGACCACTGAAGCTTTCTTT. Amino acids: CASSPPTGTTEAFF. The chain uses TRBV18 and TRBJ1-1; TRBD1 might be the D (6 bases). Trimming took off 0 bases at V and 4 bases at J, with 9 bases between the two ends. CDR1 is KGHSH, CDR2 LQKENI, per germline. The CDR3 is 14 amino acids.

This clone was seen once. The chain carries TRBV19 and TRBJ1-3; 7 bases align to TRBD1. Germline loops: CDR1 LNHDA, CDR2 SQIVND (reference sequence). Losses at the gene ends were 7 bases for V and 2 bases for J; bases not matched to a gene: 5. CDR3 size: 14 residues. CDR3 protein: CASTQGTAGNTIYF. The CDR3 DNA follows: TGTGCCAGTACACAGGGGACTGCTGGAAACACCATATATTTT.

The chain recombines TRBV19 with TRBJ2-2, with D possibly TRBD1 on 6 matching bases. V dropped 9 bases and J dropped 0 bases, with 20 bases sitting between them. The CDR3 totals 17 residues. Germline CDR1 and CDR2: LNHDA and SQIVND (reference sequence). For the CDR3, the DNA is TGTGCCAGCACCAGACGTGGGGGCCGCGCGAACACCGGGGAGCTGTTTTTT. The encoded protein is CASTRRGGRANTGELFF.

The chain combines TRBV19 with TRBJ1-1; 8 positions match TRBD1. J gave up 5 bases and V 3 bases, and 5 bases lay outside the gene matches. The germline gives CDR1 LNHDA, CDR2 SQIVND (reference sequence). The CDR3 extends over 14 amino acids. CDR3 in amino acids: CASSIGQGGTEAFF. The DNA for the CDR3 is TGTGCCAGTAGTATCGGACAGGGAGGTACTGAAGCTTTCTTT.

The V call is TRBV30, the J call TRBJ2-1; D may be TRBD1 (6 bases). Trimming stripped 0 bases from V and 13 bases from J, with 19 bases between. Germline CDR1 reads GTSNPN; CDR2 reads SVGIG (reference sequence). This CDR3 has 14 residues. Here the CDR3 DNA reads TGTGCCTGGAGTGTACTTAGGGACATGGCTCTTCAGTTCTTC. Its translation is CAWSVLRDMALQFF.

A single count supports this clone. V gene TRBV19 combines with J gene TRBJ2-1; TRBD2 aligns across 8 bases. CDR1 LNHDA and CDR2 SQIVND come from the germline V gene (reference sequence). The CDR3 sequence is 17 residues long. Losses at the gene ends were 4 bases for V and 0 bases for J; bases not matched to a gene: 8. CDR3 protein: CASSRSGGRSSYNEQFF. The CDR3 DNA reads as TGTGCCAGTAGTAGGTCGGGGGGGCGGAGCTCCTACAATGAGCAGTTCTTC. The whole variable domain, remainder taken from reference TRBV19 and TRBJ2-1, is DGGITQSPKYLFRKEGQNVTLSCEQNLNHDAMYWYRQDPGQGLRLIYYSQIVNDFQKGDIAEGYSVSREKKESFPLTVTSAQKNPTAFYLCASSRSGGRSSYNEQFFGPGTRLTVL.

The CDR3, as DNA: TGTGCCGCCGGACAGGGGTTTGAAGCTTTCTTT. Its translation: CAAGQGFEAFF. This sequence joins TRBV6-5 and TRBJ1-1; TRBD1 matches 9 bases. CDR1 is MNHEY and CDR2 is SVGAGI in the germline V gene. This CDR3 contains 11 residues. V gave up 11 bases and J gave up 7 bases; unmatched junction bases: 5.

The J gene is TRBJ2-4, the V gene TRBV7-9, with 8 bases matching TRBD2. The CDR3 length is 16 residues. Losses at the gene ends were 3 bases for V and 7 bases for J; bases not matched to a gene: 11. Germline assignment: CDR1 SEHNR and CDR2 FQNEAQ (reference sequence). The CDR3 DNA is TGTGCCAGCAGCTTCCTCCCGGGACTAGGCTCTAACATTCAGTACTTC. This translates into CASSFLPGLGSNIQYF.

The rearrangement joins TRBV7-9 to TRBJ1-5, with D possibly matching TRBD1 (5 bases). Per the germline V gene, CDR1 is SEHNR and CDR2 is FQNEAQ (reference sequence). The CDR3 extends over 14 amino acids. V was clipped by 1 base and J by 7 bases, with 11 bases between them. CDR3 loop: CASSLGGAWQPQHF. DNA for the CDR3: TGTGCCAGCAGCTTAGGTGGGGCCTGGCAGCCCCAGCATTTT.

The chain employs TRBV6-5 and TRBJ2-7; weak D call: TRBD2 (5 bases). Germline-derived CDR1 and CDR2 are MNHEY and SVGAGI. V lost 4 bases, J lost 4 bases, and 11 bases lay in between. This CDR3 is 13 amino acids long. CDR3: CASSSGNAYEQYF. The CDR3 DNA follows: TGTGCCAGCAGTTCCGGGAATGCTTACGAGCAGTACTTC.

This clone was observed a single time. The rearrangement joins TRBV7-9 to TRBJ1-1; D is ambiguous. V lost 2 bases and J lost 1, with 8 bases in between. Germline-derived CDR1 and CDR2 are SEHNR and FQNEAQ (reference sequence). The CDR3 is 14 residues long. CDR3 bases: TGTGCCAGCAGCTTAAGCACTTCGAACACTGAAGCTTTCTTT. Translated, it gives CASSLSTSNTEAFF.

The chain has TRBV28 and TRBJ1-5; 7 nucleotides agree with TRBD1. Germline CDR1 and CDR2: MDHEN and SYDVKM. The CDR3 runs 16 residues. V lost 5 bases, J lost 9 bases, and 16 bases stayed unmatched. CDR3 DNA: TGTGCCAGCAGTCCACTCCCGGGGACAGCAAGTGGGCCCCAGCATTTT. This codes for CASSPLPGTASGPQHF.

This clone was recorded once. V gene TRBV28 combines with J gene TRBJ1-1; D is undetermined. The CDR3 has 14 residues. Germline CDR1 and CDR2: MDHEN and SYDVKM. The ends were cut back, 3 bases at V and 5 bases at J, with 13 bases in the middle. In DNA form, the CDR3 reads TGTGCCAGCAGTTTGGGAGGAGGACGGACTGAAGCTTTCTTT. It codes for CASSLGGGRTEAFF.

The chain uses TRBV5-4 and TRBJ2-5, with 12 bases aligning to TRBD2. The V and J ends lost 0 bases and 5 bases, in that order; junction bases with no gene match: 5. CDR1 is SGHNT and CDR2 is YYREEE in the germline V gene (reference sequence). The CDR3 has 16 residues. The CDR3 spells CASSLELAGGGETQYF. The CDR3 DNA sequence: TGTGCCAGCAGCTTGGAACTAGCGGGGGGCGGGGAGACCCAGTACTTC.

This chain connects TRBV10-1 to TRBJ2-1, with D tentatively TRBD1 (5 bases). Germline values: CDR1 WNHNN, CDR2 SYGVQD (reference sequence). Deletions cut 0 bases from V and 2 bases from J, with 11 bases between. CDR3 length: 16 amino acids. CDR3: CASSESTGRAYNEQFF. CDR3 sequence (DNA): TGCGCCAGCAGTGAGTCGACTGGCAGGGCCTACAATGAGCAGTTCTTC.

V and J are TRBV28 and TRBJ1-2; D perhaps matches TRBD1 (6 bases). The CDR3 totals 11 residues. Trimming pared 6 bases from V and 8 bases from J, leaving 10 bases between. Looked up from germline, CDR1 is MDHEN and CDR2 is SYDVKM. CDR3 region: CASRTGEGYTF. The CDR3 DNA sequence: TGTGCCAGCAGGACAGGAGAAGGCTACACCTTC.

This clone was seen only a few times. The chain couples TRBV9 to TRBJ1-5, with D possibly being TRBD1 (6 bases). The CDR3 covers 15 residues. Trimming took 0 bases from V and 4 from J, leaving 11 bases between them. Germline loops: CDR1 SGDLS, CDR2 YYNGEE. The CDR3 loop is CASSVAGQPNQPQHF. In nucleotides, the CDR3 is TGTGCCAGCAGCGTAGCAGGACAGCCTAATCAGCCCCAGCATTTT. Full variable domain (missing parts from reference TRBV9 and TRBJ1-5): DSGVTQTPKHLITATGQRVTLRCSPRSGDLSVYWYQQSLDQGLQFLIQYYNGEERAKGNILERFSAQQFPDLHSELNLSSLELGDSALYFCASSVAGQPNQPQHFGDGTRLSIL.